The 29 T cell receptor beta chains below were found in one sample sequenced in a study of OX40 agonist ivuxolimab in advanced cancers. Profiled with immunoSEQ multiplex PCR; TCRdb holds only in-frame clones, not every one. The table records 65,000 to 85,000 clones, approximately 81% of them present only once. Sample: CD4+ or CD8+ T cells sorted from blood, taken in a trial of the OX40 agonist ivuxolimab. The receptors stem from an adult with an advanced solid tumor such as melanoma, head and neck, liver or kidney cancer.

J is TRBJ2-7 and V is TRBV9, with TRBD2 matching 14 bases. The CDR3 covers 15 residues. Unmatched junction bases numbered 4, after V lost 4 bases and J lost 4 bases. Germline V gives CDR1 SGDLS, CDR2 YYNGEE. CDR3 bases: TGTGCCAGCAGCCCGGGACTAGCGGGAGCGTACGAGCAGTACTTC. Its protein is CASSPGLAGAYEQYF.

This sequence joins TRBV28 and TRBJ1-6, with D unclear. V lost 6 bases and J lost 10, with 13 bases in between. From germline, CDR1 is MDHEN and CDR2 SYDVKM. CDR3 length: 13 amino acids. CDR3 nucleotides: TGTGCCAGCAGCCTCCTACCCCCCTCACCCCTCCACTTT. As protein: CASSLLPPSPLHF.

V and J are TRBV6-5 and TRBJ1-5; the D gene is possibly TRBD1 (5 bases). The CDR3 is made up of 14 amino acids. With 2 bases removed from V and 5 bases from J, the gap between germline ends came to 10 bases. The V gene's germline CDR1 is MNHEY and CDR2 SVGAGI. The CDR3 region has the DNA TGTGCCAGCAGTTACAGGGGCGGAGATCAGCCCCAGCATTTT. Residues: CASSYRGGDQPQHF.

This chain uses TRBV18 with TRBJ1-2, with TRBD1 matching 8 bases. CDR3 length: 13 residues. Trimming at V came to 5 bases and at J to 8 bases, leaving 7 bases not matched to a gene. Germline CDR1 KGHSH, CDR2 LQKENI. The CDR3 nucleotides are TGTGCCAGCTCAAGGGACAGGAACGAGGGCTACACCTTC. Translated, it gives CASSRDRNEGYTF.

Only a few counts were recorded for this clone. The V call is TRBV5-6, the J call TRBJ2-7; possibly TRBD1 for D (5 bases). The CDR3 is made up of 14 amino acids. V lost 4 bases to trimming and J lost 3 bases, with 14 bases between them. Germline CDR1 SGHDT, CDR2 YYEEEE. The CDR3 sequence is CASSRDGRDYEQYF. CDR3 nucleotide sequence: TGTGCCAGCAGCAGAGACGGCAGGGACTACGAGCAGTACTTC.

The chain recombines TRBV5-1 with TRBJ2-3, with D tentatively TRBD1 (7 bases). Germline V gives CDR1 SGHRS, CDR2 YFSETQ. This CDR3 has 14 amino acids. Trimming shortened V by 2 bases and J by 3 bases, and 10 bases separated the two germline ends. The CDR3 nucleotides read TGCGCCAGCAGCTTTCAGGGGGGTACAGATACGCAGTATTTT. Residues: CASSFQGGTDTQYF. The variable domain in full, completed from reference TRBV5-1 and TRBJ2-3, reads KAGVTQTPRYLIKTRGQQVTLSCSPISGHRSVSWYQQTPGQGLQFLFEYFSETQRNKGNFPGRFSGRQFSNSRSEMNVSTLELGDSALYLCASSFQGGTDTQYFGPGTRLTVL.

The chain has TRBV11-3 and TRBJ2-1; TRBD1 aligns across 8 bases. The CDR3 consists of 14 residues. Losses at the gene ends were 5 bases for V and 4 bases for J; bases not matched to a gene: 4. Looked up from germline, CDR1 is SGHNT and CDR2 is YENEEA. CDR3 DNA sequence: TGTGCCAGCAGCCGACAGGGGAGTTACAATGAGCAGTTCTTC. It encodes CASSRQGSYNEQFF.

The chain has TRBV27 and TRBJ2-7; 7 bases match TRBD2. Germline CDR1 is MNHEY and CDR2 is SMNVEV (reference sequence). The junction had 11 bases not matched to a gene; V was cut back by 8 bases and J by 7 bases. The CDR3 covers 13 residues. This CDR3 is CASGGDRREEQYF. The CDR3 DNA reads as TGTGCCAGCGGGGGGGACCGCCGTGAGGAGCAGTACTTC.

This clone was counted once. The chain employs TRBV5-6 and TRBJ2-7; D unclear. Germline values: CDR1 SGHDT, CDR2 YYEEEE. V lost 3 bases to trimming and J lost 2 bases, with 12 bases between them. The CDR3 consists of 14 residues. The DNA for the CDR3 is TGTGCCAGCAGCTGGGTTGGGCCGGCCTACGAGCAGTACTTC. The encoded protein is CASSWVGPAYEQYF.

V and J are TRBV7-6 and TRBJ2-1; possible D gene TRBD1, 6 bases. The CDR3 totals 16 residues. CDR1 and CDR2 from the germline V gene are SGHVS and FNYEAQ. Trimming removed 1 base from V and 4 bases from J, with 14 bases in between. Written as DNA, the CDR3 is TGTGCCAGCAGCTTAGAGGGCAGGGGATATTACAATGAGCAGTTCTTC. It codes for CASSLEGRGYYNEQFF.

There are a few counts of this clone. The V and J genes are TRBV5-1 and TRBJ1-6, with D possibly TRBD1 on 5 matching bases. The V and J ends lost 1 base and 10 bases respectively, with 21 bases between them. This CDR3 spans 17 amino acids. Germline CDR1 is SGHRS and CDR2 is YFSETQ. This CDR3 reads CASSLSHSGGPTSPLHF. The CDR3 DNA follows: TGCGCCAGCAGCTTGTCCCACTCCGGGGGTCCGACCTCACCCCTCCACTTT.

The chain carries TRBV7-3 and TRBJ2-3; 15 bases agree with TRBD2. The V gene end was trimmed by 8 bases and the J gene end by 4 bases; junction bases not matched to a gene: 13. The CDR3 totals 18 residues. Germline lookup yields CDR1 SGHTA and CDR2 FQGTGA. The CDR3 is CASSASGLAGGAADTQYF. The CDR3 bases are TGTGCCAGCTCGGCAAGTGGACTAGCGGGAGGGGCCGCAGATACGCAGTATTTT.

CDR3: CASSPRGLGGDEQFF. The CDR3 bases are TGTGCCAGCAGTCCCCGGGGACTAGGTGGCGATGAGCAGTTCTTC. The V gene is TRBV27, the J gene TRBJ2-1, with 8 bases aligning to TRBD2. This CDR3 is 15 amino acids long. The ends lost 5 bases at V and 8 bases at J; junction bases unmatched: 11. CDR1 is MNHEY, CDR2 SMNVEV, per germline (reference sequence).

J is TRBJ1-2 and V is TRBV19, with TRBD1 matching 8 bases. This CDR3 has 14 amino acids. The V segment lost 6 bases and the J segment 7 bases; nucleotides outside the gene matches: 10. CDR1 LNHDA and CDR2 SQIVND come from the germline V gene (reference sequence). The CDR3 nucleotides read TGTGCCAGTAGGCAATCACAGGGGGATAGTGGCTACACCTTC. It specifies CASRQSQGDSGYTF. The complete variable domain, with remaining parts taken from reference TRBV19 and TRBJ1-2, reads DGGITQSPKYLFRKEGQNVTLSCEQNLNHDAMYWYRQDPGQGLRLIYYSQIVNDFQKGDIAEGYSVSREKKESFPLTVTSAQKNPTAFYLCASRQSQGDSGYTFGSGTRLTVV.

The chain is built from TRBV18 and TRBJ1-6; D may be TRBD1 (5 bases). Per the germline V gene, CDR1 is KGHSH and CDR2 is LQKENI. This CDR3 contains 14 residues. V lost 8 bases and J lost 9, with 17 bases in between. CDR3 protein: CASTEGSWASPLHF. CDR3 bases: TGTGCCAGCACGGAGGGGTCGTGGGCTTCACCCCTCCACTTT.

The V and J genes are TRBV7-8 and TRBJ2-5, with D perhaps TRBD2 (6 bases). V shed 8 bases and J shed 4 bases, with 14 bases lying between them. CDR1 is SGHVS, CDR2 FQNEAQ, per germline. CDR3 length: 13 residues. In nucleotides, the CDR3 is TGTGCCAGCCGCCCGGGGGTGGCAGAGACCCAGTACTTC. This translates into CASRPGVAETQYF.

CDR3 in DNA: TGTGCCAGCACGCTAAGGGAGTTGCCGTCAGATACGCAGTATTTT. Translating gives CASTLRELPSDTQYF. The V call is TRBV7-8, the J call TRBJ2-3; a possible D gene is TRBD2 (5 bases). Germline V gives CDR1 SGHVS, CDR2 FQNEAQ. V was pared by 7 bases and J by 4 bases, with 18 bases between. This CDR3 is built from 15 residues. The variable domain in full, with the rest retrieved from reference TRBV7-8 and TRBJ2-3, is GAGVSQSPRYKVAKRGQDVALRCDPISGHVSLFWYQQALGQGPEFLTYFQNEAQLDKSGLPSDRFFAERPEGSVSTLKIQRTQQEDSAVYLCASTLRELPSDTQYFGPGTRLTVL.

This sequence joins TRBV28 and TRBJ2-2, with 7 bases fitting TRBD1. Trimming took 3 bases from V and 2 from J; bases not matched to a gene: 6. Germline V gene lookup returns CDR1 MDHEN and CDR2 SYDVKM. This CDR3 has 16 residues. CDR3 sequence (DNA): TGTGCCAGCAGTTTTAGGTACAGGGGCAACACCGGGGAGCTGTTTTTT. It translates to CASSFRYRGNTGELFF.

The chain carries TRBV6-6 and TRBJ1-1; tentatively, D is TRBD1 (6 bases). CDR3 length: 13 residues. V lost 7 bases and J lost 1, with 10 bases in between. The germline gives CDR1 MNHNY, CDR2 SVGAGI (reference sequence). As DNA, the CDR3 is TGTGCCAGCATGGGGACAACGAACACTGAAGCTTTCTTT. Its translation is CASMGTTNTEAFF.

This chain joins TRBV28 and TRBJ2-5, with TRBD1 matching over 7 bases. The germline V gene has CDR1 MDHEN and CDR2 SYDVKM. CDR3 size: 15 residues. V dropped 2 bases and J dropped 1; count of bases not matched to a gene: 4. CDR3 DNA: TGTGCCAGCAGTTTACCCGACAGGGCCCAAGAGACCCAGTACTTC. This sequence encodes CASSLPDRAQETQYF.

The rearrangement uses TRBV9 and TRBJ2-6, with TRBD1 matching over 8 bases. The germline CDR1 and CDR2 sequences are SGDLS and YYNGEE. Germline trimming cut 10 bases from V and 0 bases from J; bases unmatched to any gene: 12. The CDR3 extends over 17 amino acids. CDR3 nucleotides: TGTGCCCAGGGGGCCCACCCATTATCCTCTGGGGCCAACGTCCTGACTTTC. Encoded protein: CAQGAHPLSSGANVLTF.

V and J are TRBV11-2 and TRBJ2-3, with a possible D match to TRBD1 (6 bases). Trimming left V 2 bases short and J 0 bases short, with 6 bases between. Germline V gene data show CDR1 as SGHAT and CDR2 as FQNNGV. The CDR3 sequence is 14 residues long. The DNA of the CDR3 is TGTGCCAGCAGCTTACAGGGGAGCACAGATACGCAGTATTTT. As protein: CASSLQGSTDTQYF.

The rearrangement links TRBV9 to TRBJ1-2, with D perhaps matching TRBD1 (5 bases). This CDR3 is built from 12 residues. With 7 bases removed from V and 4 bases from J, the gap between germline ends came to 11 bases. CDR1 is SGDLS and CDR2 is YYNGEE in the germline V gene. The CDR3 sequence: CASWRTPYGYTF. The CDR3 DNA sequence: TGTGCCAGCTGGAGGACACCCTATGGCTACACCTTC.

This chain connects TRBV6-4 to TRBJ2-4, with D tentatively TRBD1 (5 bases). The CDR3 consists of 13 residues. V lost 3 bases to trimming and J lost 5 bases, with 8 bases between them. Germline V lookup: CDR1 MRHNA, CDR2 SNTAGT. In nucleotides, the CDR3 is TGTGCCAGCAGTGAGACAGATGAAAACATTCAGTACTTC. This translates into CASSETDENIQYF.

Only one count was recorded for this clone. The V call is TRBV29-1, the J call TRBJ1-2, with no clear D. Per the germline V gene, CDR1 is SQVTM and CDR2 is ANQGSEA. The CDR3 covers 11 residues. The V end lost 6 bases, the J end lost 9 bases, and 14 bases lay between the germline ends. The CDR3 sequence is CSVASDGSYTF. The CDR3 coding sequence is TGCAGCGTGGCCAGTGATGGGAGCTACACCTTC. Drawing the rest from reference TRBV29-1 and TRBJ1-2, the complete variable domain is SAVISQKPSRDICQRGTSLTIQCQVDSQVTMMFWYRQQPGQSLTLIATANQGSEATYESGFVIDKFPISRPNLTFSTLTVSNMSPEDSSIYLCSVASDGSYTFGSGTRLTVV.

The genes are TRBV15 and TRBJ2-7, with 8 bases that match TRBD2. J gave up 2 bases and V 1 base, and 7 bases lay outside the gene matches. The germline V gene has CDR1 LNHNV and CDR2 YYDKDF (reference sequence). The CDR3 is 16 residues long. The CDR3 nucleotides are TGTGCCACCAGCAGAGTTTGGACTAGCATCACCTACGAGCAGTACTTC. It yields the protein CATSRVWTSITYEQYF. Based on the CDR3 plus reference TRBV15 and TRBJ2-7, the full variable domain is DAMVIQNPRYQVTQFGKPVTLSCSQTLNHNVMYWYQQKSSQAPKLLFHYYDKDFNNEADTPDNFQSRRPNTSFCFLDIRSPGLGDTAMYLCATSRVWTSITYEQYFGPGTRLTVT.

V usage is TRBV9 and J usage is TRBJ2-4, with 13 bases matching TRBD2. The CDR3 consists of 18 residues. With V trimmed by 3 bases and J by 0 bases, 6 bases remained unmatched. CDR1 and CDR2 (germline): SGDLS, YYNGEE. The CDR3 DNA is TGTGCCAGCAGCGCCGGGACTAGCGGGACCGTAGCCAAAAACATTCAGTACTTC. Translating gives CASSAGTSGTVAKNIQYF.

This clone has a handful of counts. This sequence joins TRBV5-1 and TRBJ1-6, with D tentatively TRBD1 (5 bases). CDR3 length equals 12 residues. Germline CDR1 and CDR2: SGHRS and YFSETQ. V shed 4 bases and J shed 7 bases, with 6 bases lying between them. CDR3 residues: CASSDRNSPLHF. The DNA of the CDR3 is TGCGCCAGCAGCGACAGAAATTCACCCCTCCACTTT.

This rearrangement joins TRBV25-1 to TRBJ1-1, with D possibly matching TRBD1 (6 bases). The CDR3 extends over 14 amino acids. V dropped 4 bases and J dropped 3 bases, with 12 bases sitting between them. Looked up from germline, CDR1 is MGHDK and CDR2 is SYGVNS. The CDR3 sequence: CASSGAGGHTEAFF. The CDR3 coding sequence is TGTGCCAGCAGTGGGGCTGGGGGGCACACTGAAGCTTTCTTT.